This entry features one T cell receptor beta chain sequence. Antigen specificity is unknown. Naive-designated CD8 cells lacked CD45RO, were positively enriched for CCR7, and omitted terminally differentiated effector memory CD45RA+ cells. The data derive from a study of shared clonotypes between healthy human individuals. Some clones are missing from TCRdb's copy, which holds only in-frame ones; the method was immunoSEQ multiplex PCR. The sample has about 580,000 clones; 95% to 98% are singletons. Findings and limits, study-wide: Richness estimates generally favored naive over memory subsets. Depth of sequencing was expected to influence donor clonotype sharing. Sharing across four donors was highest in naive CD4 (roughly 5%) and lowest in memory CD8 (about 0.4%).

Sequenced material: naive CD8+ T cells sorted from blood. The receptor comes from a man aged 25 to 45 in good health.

The CDR3 is CASSWGSEAFF. The CDR3 region has the DNA TGTGCCAGCAGCTGGGGCAGTGAAGCTTTCTTT. The rearrangement uses TRBV7-9 and TRBJ1-1, with a weak D call TRBD1 (5 bases). The CDR3 is 11 residues long. Germline CDR1 reads SEHNR; CDR2 reads FQNEAQ (reference sequence). V dropped 4 bases and J dropped 7 bases, with 7 bases sitting between them.